This TCR beta chain came from a study of blood T cell repertoires in COVID-19. Across the whole study: T cells, B-cell-depleted T cells, or PBMCs provided the cDNA or gDNA that served as material.

Germline V gives CDR1 SGHRS, CDR2 YFSETQ. The CDR3 runs to 15 residues. Trimming removed 5 bases at V and 5 bases at J, with 18 bases between. In the original analysis: Nucleated cell number was recorded as an estimate derived from reference gene primer amplification. This table comes from immunoSEQ multiplex PCR, and its TCRdb copy is limited to in-frame clones, with some not included. From that table come the V and J calls and clone size; the DNA was used to work out D and trimming. This sample has just under 65,000 clones, with more than 75% found just once. The chain is built from TRBV5-1 and TRBJ2-3; weak D call: TRBD1 (6 bases). The clonotype was recovered from a man in his sixties with COVID-19, enrolled during active disease. Sequencing input: peripheral blood. The CDR3 DNA is TGCGCCAGCAGTTTATTCACAGGGAAGGTAGATACGCAGTATTTT. This codes for CASSLFTGKVDTQYF.